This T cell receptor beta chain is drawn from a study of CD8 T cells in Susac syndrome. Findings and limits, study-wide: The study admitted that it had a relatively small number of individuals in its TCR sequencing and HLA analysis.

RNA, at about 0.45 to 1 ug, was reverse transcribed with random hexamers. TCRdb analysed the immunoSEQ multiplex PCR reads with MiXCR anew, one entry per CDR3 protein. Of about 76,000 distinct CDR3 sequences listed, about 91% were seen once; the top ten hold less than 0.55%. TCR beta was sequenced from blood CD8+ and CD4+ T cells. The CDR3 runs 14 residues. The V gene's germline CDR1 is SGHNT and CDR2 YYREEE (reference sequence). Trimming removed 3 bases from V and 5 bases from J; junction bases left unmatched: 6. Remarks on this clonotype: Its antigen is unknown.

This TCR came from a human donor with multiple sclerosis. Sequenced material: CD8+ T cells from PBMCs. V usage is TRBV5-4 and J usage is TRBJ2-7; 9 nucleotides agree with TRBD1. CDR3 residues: CASSSGDRVHEQYF. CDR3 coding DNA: TGTGCCAGCAGCTCCGGGGACAGGGTCCACGAGCAGTACTTC.